Below, 18 T cell receptor beta chains from the same sample are listed, as sequenced in a study of cytomegalovirus exposure and HLA in healthy donors listed by TCRdb under 2017. The library relied on the immunoSEQ multiplex PCR assay. The multiplex PCR relied on a mix of 60 forward primers for TCR Vbeta segments and 13 reverse primers for TCR Jbeta segments. TCRdb obtained this table from immuneACCESS and retained in-frame rearrangements with V and J assigned. These tables miss some clones; where compared with another copy, unresolved V genes account for less than half of the shortfall, and the remainder is unexplained. This sample comprises some 190,000 clones, around 79% of them detected only once. Of the sample, around 1.5% is held by the ten largest clones. Sequencing input: PBMCs. The receptors were sampled from a woman between 45 and 60 years old in good health and CMV-seronegative.

The rearrangement uses TRBV6-1 and TRBJ1-4, with TRBD1 matching over 10 bases. Germline V gene lookup returns CDR1 MNHNS and CDR2 SASEGT. With 5 bases clipped from V and 8 bases from J, the junction kept 5 bases outside the gene matches. CDR3 length: 14 residues. CDR3 in DNA: TGTGCCAGCAGTTCACCGGGACAGGGGGAAAAACTGTTTTTT. Translation gives CASSSPGQGEKLFF.

This chain uses TRBV6-5 with TRBJ1-1; D perhaps matches TRBD1 (6 bases). The ends were cut back, 4 bases at V and 3 bases at J, with 12 bases in the middle. CDR3 size: 14 residues. Per germline, CDR1 MNHEY and CDR2 SVGAGI. CDR3 sequence (DNA): TGTGCCAGCAGTTTCACAGGGAAGTACACTGAAGCTTTCTTT. As protein: CASSFTGKYTEAFF.

The J gene is TRBJ2-3, the V gene TRBV7-8, with 8 bases fitting TRBD2. With 5 bases clipped from V and 2 bases from J, the junction kept 9 bases outside the gene matches. The CDR3 consists of 16 residues. Germline lookup yields CDR1 SGHVS and CDR2 FQNEAQ. The CDR3 DNA sequence: TGTGCCAGCAGCCCAAGGACTAGCCCCTACACAGATACGCAGTATTTT. This gives the protein CASSPRTSPYTDTQYF.

This sequence joins TRBV19 and TRBJ2-1; the match to TRBD2 covers 7 bases. The CDR3 extends over 14 amino acids. J lost 0 bases, V lost 11 bases, and 7 bases had no gene match. Germline V CDR1 and CDR2: LNHDA, SQIVND (reference sequence). Written as DNA, the CDR3 is TGTGCCTCCGGCGGCGGGAGCTCCTACAATGAGCAGTTCTTC. Translation: CASGGGSSYNEQFF.

This clone has just a few counts. J is TRBJ1-4 and V is TRBV5-1, with no clear D. The germline gives CDR1 SGHRS, CDR2 YFSETQ. The CDR3 has 14 amino acids. V was pared by 4 bases and J by 8 bases, with 15 bases between. CDR3 sequence (DNA): TGCGCCAGCAGCGCCCTCAGGCGGGAGGAAAAACTGTTTTTT. It codes for CASSALRREEKLFF.

The gene calls are TRBV28 and TRBJ2-2; TRBD2 might be the D (6 bases). The ends were cut back, 7 bases at V and 4 bases at J, with 13 bases in the middle. The germline V gene has CDR1 MDHEN and CDR2 SYDVKM. The CDR3 is made up of 14 amino acids. CDR3 loop: CASNLLARTGELFF. CDR3 sequence (DNA): TGTGCCAGCAACCTGCTAGCGCGCACCGGGGAGCTGTTTTTT.

This chain uses TRBV20-1 with TRBJ2-1; D ambiguous. V gave up 7 bases and J gave up 5 bases, with 9 bases separating them. Germline CDR1 is DFQATT and CDR2 is SNEGSKA (reference sequence). The CDR3 totals 11 residues. The chain's CDR3 is CSVPLNNEQFF. CDR3 coding DNA: TGCAGTGTCCCACTAAACAATGAGCAGTTCTTC.

The chain recombines TRBV6-1 with TRBJ2-3; 11 bases are shared with TRBD2. This CDR3 spans 15 amino acids. Germline CDR1 MNHNS, CDR2 SASEGT. Losses at the gene ends were 0 bases for V and 4 bases for J; bases not matched to a gene: 0. This CDR3 is CASSEALAGADTQYF. The CDR3 DNA reads as TGTGCCAGCAGTGAAGCACTAGCGGGGGCAGATACGCAGTATTTT.

This rearrangement joins TRBV5-4 to TRBJ2-7; tentatively, D is TRBD2 (7 bases). Germline assignment: CDR1 SGHNT and CDR2 YYREEE (reference sequence). Trimming removed 4 bases at V and 2 bases at J, with 16 bases between. The CDR3 has 15 residues. This CDR3 reads CASSPSGGLPYEQYF. The CDR3 DNA reads TGTGCCAGCAGCCCCTCCGGGGGGCTTCCCTACGAGCAGTACTTC.

This clone was seen just once. The chain uses TRBV9 and TRBJ2-2; TRBD1 might be the D (6 bases). CDR3 length: 15 residues. Germline assignment: CDR1 SGDLS and CDR2 YYNGEE. V lost 0 bases to trimming and J lost 5 bases, with 11 bases between them. The CDR3 here is CASSVGVQGTGELFF. The CDR3 bases are TGTGCCAGCAGCGTAGGAGTACAGGGTACCGGGGAGCTGTTTTTT.

This clone has more than one count but fewer than ten. V is TRBV5-4 and J is TRBJ1-4; 7 bases are a match to TRBD1. This CDR3 comprises 15 residues. The trim removed 0 bases at V and 3 bases at J, leaving 2 bases unmatched. Germline V gives CDR1 SGHNT, CDR2 YYREEE (reference sequence). DNA of the CDR3: TGTGCCAGCAGCTTGGGTGACAGGGCTAATGAAAAACTGTTTTTT. Residues: CASSLGDRANEKLFF.

The count of this clone is one. The rearrangement joins TRBV18 to TRBJ1-1, with TRBD1 matching over 7 bases. V trimming: 4 bases; J trimming: 2 bases; junction bases outside the gene matches: 10. In germline, CDR1 is KGHSH, CDR2 LQKENI. This CDR3 is 16 amino acids long. The CDR3 loop reads CASSHRDSSFNTEAFF. Written as DNA, the CDR3 is TGTGCCAGCTCACACCGGGACAGCTCTTTTAACACTGAAGCTTTCTTT.

This clone was picked up one time. V gene TRBV9 combines with J gene TRBJ1-6; 8 nucleotides line up with TRBD1. V lost 6 bases and J lost 6; bases outside the gene matches: 8. There are 15 residues in the CDR3. Germline assignment: CDR1 SGDLS and CDR2 YYNGEE. In DNA, the CDR3 is TGTGCCAGCAACAGAGGACAGGGAAGTAATTCACCCCTCCACTTT. Its translation: CASNRGQGSNSPLHF.

The chain has TRBV7-8 and TRBJ1-4; a weak D match, TRBD1 (6 bases). The CDR3 runs 19 residues. V shed 5 bases and J shed 0 bases, with 22 bases lying between them. CDR1 SGHVS and CDR2 FQNEAQ come from the germline V gene. In DNA form, the CDR3 reads TGTGCCAGCAGCACACCAGGTCAGGGGACCCGAGCAACTAATGAAAAACTGTTTTTT. This encodes CASSTPGQGTRATNEKLFF. The full variable domain, rest sourced from reference TRBV7-8 and TRBJ1-4, is GAGVSQSPRYKVAKRGQDVALRCDPISGHVSLFWYQQALGQGPEFLTYFQNEAQLDKSGLPSDRFFAERPEGSVSTLKIQRTQQEDSAVYLCASSTPGQGTRATNEKLFFGSGTQLSVL.

This clone was seen a handful of times. V is TRBV28 and J is TRBJ1-5; 8 positions match TRBD1. CDR3 length: 17 amino acids. CDR1 MDHEN and CDR2 SYDVKM come from the germline V gene. V was clipped by 7 bases and J by 3 bases; unmatched bases: 14. The CDR3 DNA reads TGTGCCAGCACCCCGTTCCCCCGGCAGGGGGCCAATCAGCCCCAGCATTTT. It specifies CASTPFPRQGANQPQHF.

This clone was seen just once. CDR3 sequence reads: CASSAQGVWNQPQHF. CDR3 DNA: TGTGCCAGCAGCGCACAGGGTGTATGGAATCAGCCCCAGCATTTT. This chain uses TRBV9 with TRBJ1-5; tentative D call: TRBD1 (6 bases). V lost 3 bases and J 4 bases, leaving 14 bases between the germline ends. Germline V gene data show CDR1 as SGDLS and CDR2 as YYNGEE. There are 15 residues in the CDR3.

The chain joins TRBV27 to TRBJ2-1, with D hard to call. The germline V gene encodes CDR1 MNHEY and CDR2 SMNVEV (reference sequence). The CDR3 has 13 amino acids. Trimming stripped 4 bases from V and 6 bases from J, with 10 bases between. In DNA form, the CDR3 reads TGTGCCAGCAGTTCGCGCAATACCAATGAGCAGTTCTTC. The encoded protein is CASSSRNTNEQFF.

This clone has a handful of counts. V usage is TRBV6-4 and J usage is TRBJ1-2; TRBD1 matches at 9 bases. The CDR3 is made up of 14 amino acids. Germline V CDR1 and CDR2: MRHNA, SNTAGT. J gave up 4 bases and V 5 bases, and 5 bases lay outside the gene matches. In DNA form, the CDR3 reads TGTGCCAGCAGTCAAACAGGGGGCTTCTATGGCTACACCTTC. It specifies CASSQTGGFYGYTF.